Below, 3 T cell receptor beta chains from the same sample are listed, as sequenced in a study of cytomegalovirus exposure and HLA in healthy donors. Researchers ran the PCR with 60 Vbeta and 13 Jbeta primers. Generated by immunoSEQ multiplex PCR, the TCRdb table keeps only in-frame clones and is missing some. The data show about 140,000 clones, about 75% seen once. Sequenced: PBMCs. The source of these receptors is a woman between 35 and 50 years old in good health and CMV-seronegative.

The genes are TRBV19 and TRBJ1-6; TRBD1 might be the D (6 bases). The CDR3 is 16 amino acids. V was cut by 1 base and J by 0 bases, with 7 bases left in between. CDR1 and CDR2 (germline): LNHDA, SQIVND (reference sequence). The CDR3 sequence: CASSIVDSSYNSPLHF. The CDR3 region has the DNA TGTGCCAGTAGTATAGTGGACAGCTCCTATAATTCACCCCTCCACTTT.

The chain carries TRBV2 and TRBJ1-2, with D uncertain. This CDR3 comprises 11 residues. Looked up from germline, CDR1 is SNHLY and CDR2 is FYNNEI. Trimming removed 6 bases at V and 5 bases at J, with 7 bases between. This CDR3 reads CASSEEYGYTF. The CDR3 coding sequence is TGTGCCAGCAGCGAGGAGTATGGCTACACCTTC. Full variable domain (remainder filled in from reference TRBV2 and TRBJ1-2): EPEVTQTPSHQVTQMGQEVILRCVPISNHLYFYWYRQILGQKVEFLVSFYNNEISEKSEIFDDQFSVERPDGSNFTLKIRSTKLEDSAMYFCASSEEYGYTFGSGTRLTVV.

The V call is TRBV5-1, the J call TRBJ2-5; 7 nucleotides agree with TRBD2. Trimming took 3 bases from V and 2 from J; bases not matched to a gene: 10. Germline loops: CDR1 SGHRS, CDR2 YFSETQ. This CDR3 has 16 amino acids. The CDR3 loop is CASSSLREGGQETQYF. In DNA form, the CDR3 reads TGCGCCAGCAGCTCGTTGAGGGAGGGTGGACAAGAGACCCAGTACTTC.